The 2 T cell receptor beta chains given below trace back to one sample, sequenced in a study of a mutant IDH1 vaccine in newly diagnosed glioma. The time point is: week 11, during vaccination. A single vaccine dose contained 300 ug of mutant IDH1 20-mer peptide, and topical imiquimod was used with it. These TCRs' antigens remain unknown. This table comes from immunoSEQ multiplex PCR, and its TCRdb copy is limited to in-frame clones, with some not included. This sample has tens of thousands of clones; less than 85% occur once, and the top ten carry approximately 9%. Sequences were derived from PBMCs, sampled from a glioma patient whose treatment included an IDH1 peptide vaccine. The receptors were sampled from a woman aged 45-59 years with glioma.

V and J are TRBV30 and TRBJ1-6; D ambiguous. V lost 0 bases and J lost 9, with 18 bases in between. Germline assignment: CDR1 GTSNPN and CDR2 SVGIG (reference sequence). The CDR3 loop spans 16 amino acids. The CDR3 reads CAWSVQSPGAASPLHF. In DNA, the CDR3 is TGTGCCTGGAGTGTCCAATCGCCGGGCGCGGCTTCACCCCTCCACTTT. The full variable domain, its missing parts supplied by reference TRBV30 and TRBJ1-6, is SQTIHQWPATLVQPVGSPLSLECTVEGTSNPNLYWYRQAAGRGLQLLFYSVGIGQISSEVPQNLSASRPQDRQFILSSKKLLLSDSGFYLCAWSVQSPGAASPLHFGNGTRLTVT.

The chain is built from TRBV2 and TRBJ2-7; D unresolved. CDR1 and CDR2 from the germline V gene are SNHLY and FYNNEI. Trimming took off 3 bases at V and 10 bases at J, with 10 bases between the two ends. The CDR3 is 11 residues long. CDR3: CASSDPGSQYF. The CDR3 coding sequence is TGTGCCAGCAGTGACCCCGGATCCCAGTACTTC.